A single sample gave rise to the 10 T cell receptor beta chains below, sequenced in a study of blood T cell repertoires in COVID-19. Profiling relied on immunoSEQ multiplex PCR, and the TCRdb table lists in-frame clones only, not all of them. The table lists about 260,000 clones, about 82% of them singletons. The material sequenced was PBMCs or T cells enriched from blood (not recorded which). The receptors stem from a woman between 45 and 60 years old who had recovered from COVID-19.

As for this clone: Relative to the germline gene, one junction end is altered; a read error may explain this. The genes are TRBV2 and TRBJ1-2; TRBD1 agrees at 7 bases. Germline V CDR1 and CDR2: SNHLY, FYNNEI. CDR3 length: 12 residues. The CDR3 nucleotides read TGTGCCAGCAGTCGGACAGGTCCCTCGGGGTCCTTC. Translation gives CASSRTGPSGSF.

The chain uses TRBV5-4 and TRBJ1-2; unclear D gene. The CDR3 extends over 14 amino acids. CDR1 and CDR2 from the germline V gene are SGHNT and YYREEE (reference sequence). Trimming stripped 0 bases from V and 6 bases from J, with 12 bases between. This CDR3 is CASSLGQTHNGYTF. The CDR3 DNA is TGTGCCAGCAGCTTGGGGCAGACACATAATGGCTACACCTTC.

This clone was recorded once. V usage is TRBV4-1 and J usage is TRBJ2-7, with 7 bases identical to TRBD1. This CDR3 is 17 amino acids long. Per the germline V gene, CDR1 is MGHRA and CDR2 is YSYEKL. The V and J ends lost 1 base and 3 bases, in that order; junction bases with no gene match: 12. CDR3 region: CASSQAARGRPHYEQYF. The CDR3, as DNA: TGCGCCAGCAGCCAAGCCGCAAGGGGGCGACCGCACTACGAGCAGTACTTC.

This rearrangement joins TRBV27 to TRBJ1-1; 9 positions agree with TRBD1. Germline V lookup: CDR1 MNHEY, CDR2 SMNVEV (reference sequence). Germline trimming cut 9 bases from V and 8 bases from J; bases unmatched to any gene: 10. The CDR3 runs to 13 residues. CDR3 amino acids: CASYRTGGGEAFF. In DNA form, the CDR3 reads TGTGCCAGTTATCGTACAGGGGGCGGAGAAGCTTTCTTT.

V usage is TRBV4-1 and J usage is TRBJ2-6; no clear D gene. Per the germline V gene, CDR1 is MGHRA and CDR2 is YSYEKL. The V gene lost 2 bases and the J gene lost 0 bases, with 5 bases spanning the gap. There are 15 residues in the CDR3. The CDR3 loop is CASSQSGSGANVLTF. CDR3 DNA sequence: TGCGCCAGCAGCCAATCGGGCTCTGGGGCCAACGTCCTGACTTTC.

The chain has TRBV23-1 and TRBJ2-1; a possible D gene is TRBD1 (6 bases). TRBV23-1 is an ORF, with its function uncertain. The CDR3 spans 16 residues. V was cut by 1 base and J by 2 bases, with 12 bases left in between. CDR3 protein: CASSQCLEGAYNEQFF. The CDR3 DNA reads TGCGCCAGCAGTCAATGCCTAGAGGGGGCCTACAATGAGCAGTTCTTC.

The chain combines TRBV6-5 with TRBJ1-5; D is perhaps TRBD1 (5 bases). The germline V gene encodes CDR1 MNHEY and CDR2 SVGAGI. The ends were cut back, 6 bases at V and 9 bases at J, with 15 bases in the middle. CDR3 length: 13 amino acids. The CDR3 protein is CASSRDLTRPQHF. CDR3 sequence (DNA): TGTGCCAGCAGCCGGGACTTAACAAGGCCCCAGCATTTT.

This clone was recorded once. CDR3 region: CASSSPEGGSSYEQYF. As DNA, the CDR3 is TGTGCCAGCAGCTCACCCGAGGGGGGGAGCAGCTACGAGCAGTACTTC. This rearrangement joins TRBV5-5 to TRBJ2-7, with D maybe TRBD2 (7 bases). V lost 3 bases and J lost 3, with 19 bases in between. The V gene's germline CDR1 is SGHKS and CDR2 YYEKEE (reference sequence). The CDR3 is 16 amino acids.

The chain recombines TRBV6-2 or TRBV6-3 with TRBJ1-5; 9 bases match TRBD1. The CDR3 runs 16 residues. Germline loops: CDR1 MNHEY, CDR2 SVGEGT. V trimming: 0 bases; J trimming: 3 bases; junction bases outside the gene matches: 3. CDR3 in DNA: TGTGCCAGCAGTTACTCTGGGACAGGGTCCAATCAGCCCCAGCATTTT. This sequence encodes CASSYSGTGSNQPQHF.

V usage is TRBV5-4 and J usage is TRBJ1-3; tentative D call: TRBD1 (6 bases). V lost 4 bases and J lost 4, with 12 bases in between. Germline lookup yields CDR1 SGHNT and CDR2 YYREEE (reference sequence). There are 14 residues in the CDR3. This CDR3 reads CASSRGGAGNTIYF. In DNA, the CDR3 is TGTGCCAGCAGCCGAGGGGGGGCGGGAAACACCATATATTTT.